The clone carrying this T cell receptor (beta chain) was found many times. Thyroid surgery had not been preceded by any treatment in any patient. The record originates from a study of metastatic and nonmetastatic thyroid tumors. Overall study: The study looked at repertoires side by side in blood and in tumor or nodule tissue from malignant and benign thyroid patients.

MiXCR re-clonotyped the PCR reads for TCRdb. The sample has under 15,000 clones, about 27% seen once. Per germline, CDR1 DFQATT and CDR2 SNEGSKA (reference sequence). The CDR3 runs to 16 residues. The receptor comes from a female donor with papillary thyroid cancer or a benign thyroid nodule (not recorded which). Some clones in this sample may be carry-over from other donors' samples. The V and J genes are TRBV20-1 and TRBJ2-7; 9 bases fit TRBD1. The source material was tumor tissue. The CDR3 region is CMTFRQGETGFYEQYF. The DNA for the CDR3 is TGCATGACGTTTCGACAGGGGGAAACGGGATTCTACGAGCAGTACTTC.